This entry describes one T cell receptor (beta chain). Per the study methods: Using reference gene primer amplification, nucleated cell counts were estimated. This table comes from immunoSEQ multiplex PCR, and its TCRdb copy is limited to in-frame clones, with some not included. V, J and clone size derive from that table, while D and trimming were established from the DNA sequence. The sample has about 180,000 clones, less than 90% seen once. These data originate in a study of blood T cell repertoires in COVID-19. Turning to the study itself: Acute and convalescent COVID-19 samples came from the United States, Italy and Spain. T cells, B-cell-depleted T cells, or PBMCs supplied cDNA or gDNA.

In germline, CDR1 is MGHRA, CDR2 YSYEKL. This CDR3 spans 13 amino acids. Trimming took off 1 base at V and 7 bases at J, with 10 bases between the two ends. The rearrangement joins TRBV4-1 to TRBJ1-2, with D perhaps matching TRBD1 (5 bases). This clonotype originated in an older man with active or convalescent COVID-19. Material: peripheral blood. The CDR3 DNA is TGCGCCAGCAGCCAAGCGGGGGTCTCTGGCTACACCTTC. As protein: CASSQAGVSGYTF.